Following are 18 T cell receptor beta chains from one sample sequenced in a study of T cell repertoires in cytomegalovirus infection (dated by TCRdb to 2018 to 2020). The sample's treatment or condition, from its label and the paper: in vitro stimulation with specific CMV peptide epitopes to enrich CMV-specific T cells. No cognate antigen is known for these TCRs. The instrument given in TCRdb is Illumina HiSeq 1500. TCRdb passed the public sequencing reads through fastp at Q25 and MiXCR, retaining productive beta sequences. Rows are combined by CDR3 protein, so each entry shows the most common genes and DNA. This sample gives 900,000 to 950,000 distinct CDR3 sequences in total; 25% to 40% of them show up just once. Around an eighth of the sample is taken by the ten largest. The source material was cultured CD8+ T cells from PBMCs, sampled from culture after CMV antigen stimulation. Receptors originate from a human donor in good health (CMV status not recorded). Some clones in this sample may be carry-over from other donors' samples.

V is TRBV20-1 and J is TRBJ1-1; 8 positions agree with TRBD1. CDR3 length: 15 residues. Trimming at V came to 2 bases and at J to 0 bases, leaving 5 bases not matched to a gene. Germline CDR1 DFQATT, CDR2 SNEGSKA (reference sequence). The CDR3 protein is CSARPRQGMNTEAFF. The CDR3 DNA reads TGCAGTGCTAGACCCCGACAGGGGATGAACACTGAAGCTTTCTTT.

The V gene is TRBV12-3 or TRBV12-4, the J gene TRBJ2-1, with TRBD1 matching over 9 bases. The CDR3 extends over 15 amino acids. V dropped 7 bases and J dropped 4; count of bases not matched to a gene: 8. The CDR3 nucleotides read TGTGCCAGCATTGGACCGGGACAGGGTTACAATGAGCAGTTCTTC. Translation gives CASIGPGQGYNEQFF.

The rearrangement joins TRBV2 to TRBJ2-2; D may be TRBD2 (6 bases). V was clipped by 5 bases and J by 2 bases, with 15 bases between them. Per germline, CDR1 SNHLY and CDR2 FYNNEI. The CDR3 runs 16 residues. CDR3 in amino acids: CASSRRDSRNTGELFF. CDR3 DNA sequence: TGTGCCAGCAGTCGTCGGGACTCTCGTAACACCGGGGAGCTGTTTTTT. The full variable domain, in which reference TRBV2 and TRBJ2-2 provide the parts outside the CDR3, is EPEVTQTPSHQVTQMGQEVILRCVPISNHLYFYWYRQILGQKVEFLVSFYNNEISEKSEIFDDQFSVERPDGSNFTLKIRSTKLEDSAMYFCASSRRDSRNTGELFFGEGSRLTVL.

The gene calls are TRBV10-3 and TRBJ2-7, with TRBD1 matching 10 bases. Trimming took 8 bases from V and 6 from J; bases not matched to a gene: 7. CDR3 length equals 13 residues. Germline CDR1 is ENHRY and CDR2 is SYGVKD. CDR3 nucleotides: TGTGCCATCCGTTCCGGGACAGGGGTCGAGCAGTACTTC. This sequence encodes CAIRSGTGVEQYF.

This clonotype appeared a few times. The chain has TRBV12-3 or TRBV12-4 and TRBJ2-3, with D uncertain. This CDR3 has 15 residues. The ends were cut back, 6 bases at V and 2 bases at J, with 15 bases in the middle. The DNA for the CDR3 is TGTGCCAGCAGCATAAGTCCCAACCCCACAGATACGCAGTATTTT. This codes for CASSISPNPTDTQYF.

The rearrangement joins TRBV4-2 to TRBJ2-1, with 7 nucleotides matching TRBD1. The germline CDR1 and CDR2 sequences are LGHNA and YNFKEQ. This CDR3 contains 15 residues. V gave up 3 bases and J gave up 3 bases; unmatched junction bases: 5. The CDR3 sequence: CASSQGRDSYNEQFF. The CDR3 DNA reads TGTGCCAGCAGCCAGGGCCGGGACAGCTACAATGAGCAGTTCTTC.

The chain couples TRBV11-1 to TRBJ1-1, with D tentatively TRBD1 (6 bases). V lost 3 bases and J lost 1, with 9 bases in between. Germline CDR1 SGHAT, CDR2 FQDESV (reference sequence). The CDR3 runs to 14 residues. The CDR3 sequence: CASSFTGQNTEAFF. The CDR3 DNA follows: TGTGCCAGCAGCTTCACGGGACAGAACACTGAAGCTTTCTTT.

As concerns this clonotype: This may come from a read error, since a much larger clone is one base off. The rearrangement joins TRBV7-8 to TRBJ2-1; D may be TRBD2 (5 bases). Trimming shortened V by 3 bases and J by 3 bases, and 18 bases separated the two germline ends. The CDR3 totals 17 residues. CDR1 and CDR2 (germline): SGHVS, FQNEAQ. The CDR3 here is CASSFTEESGYYNEQFF. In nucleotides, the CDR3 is TGTGCCAGCAGCTTTACCGAGGAAAGCGGTTACTACAATGAGCAGTTCTTC.

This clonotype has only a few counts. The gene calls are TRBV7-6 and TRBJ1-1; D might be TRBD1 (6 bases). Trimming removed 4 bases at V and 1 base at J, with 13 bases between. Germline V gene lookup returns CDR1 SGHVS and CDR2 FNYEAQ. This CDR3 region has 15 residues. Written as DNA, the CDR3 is TGTGCCAGCAGCTCCTATAGGGGGGCGAACACTGAAGCTTTCTTT. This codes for CASSSYRGANTEAFF.

The CDR3 reads CVSSFRDSSYEQYV. DNA of the CDR3: TGTGTCAGCAGCTTCCGGGACAGCTCCTACGAGCAGTACGTC. V and J are TRBV5-4 and TRBJ2-7; 7 nucleotides line up with TRBD1. Germline V gene sequence: CDR1 SGHNT, CDR2 YYREEE (reference sequence). The CDR3 consists of 14 residues.

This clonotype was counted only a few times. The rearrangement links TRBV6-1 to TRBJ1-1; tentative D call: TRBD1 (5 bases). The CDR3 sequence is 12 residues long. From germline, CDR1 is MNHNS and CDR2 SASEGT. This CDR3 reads CAGRRGNTEAFF. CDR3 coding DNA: TGTGCTGGGCGACGGGGCAACACTGAAGCTTTCTTT.

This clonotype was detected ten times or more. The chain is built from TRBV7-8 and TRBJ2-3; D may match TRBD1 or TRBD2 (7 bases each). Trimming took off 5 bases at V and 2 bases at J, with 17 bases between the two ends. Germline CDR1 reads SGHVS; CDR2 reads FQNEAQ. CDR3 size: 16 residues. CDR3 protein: CASSTFPGGDTDTQYF. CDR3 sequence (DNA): TGTGCCAGCAGCACATTTCCAGGGGGGGACACAGATACGCAGTATTTT.

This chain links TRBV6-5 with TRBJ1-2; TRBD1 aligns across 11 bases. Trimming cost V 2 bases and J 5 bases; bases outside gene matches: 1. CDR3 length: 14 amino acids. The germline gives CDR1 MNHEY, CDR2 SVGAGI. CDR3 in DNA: TGTGCCAGCAGTTACGGACAGGGGGCGTATGGCTACACCTTC. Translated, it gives CASSYGQGAYGYTF.

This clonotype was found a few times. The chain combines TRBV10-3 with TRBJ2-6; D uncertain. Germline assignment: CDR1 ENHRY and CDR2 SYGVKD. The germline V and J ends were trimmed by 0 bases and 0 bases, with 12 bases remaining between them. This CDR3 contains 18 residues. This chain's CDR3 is CAISESLTLVSGANVLTF. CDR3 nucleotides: TGTGCCATCAGTGAGTCGCTGACATTGGTCTCTGGGGCCAACGTCCTGACTTTC.

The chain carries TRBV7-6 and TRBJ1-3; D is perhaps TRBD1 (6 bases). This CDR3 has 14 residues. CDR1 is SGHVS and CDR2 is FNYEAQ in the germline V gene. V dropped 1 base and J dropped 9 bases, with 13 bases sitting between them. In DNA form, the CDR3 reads TGTGCCAGCAGCTTAGACGGGGGCCCTGCCACCATATATTTT. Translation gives CASSLDGGPATIYF.

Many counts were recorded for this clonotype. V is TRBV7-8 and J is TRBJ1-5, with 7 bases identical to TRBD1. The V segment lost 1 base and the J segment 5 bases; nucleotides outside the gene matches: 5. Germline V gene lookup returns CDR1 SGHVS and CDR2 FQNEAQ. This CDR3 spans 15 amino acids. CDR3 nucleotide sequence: TGTGCCAGCAGCTTAGAGGGACAGTCCTATCAGCCCCAGCATTTT. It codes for CASSLEGQSYQPQHF.

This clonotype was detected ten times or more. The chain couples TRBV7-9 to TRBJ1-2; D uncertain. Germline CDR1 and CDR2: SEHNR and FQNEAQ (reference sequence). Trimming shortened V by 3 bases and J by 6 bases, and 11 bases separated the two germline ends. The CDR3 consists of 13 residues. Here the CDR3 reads CASSFRIPDGYTF. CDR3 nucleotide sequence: TGTGCCAGCAGCTTTCGGATCCCAGATGGCTACACCTTC.

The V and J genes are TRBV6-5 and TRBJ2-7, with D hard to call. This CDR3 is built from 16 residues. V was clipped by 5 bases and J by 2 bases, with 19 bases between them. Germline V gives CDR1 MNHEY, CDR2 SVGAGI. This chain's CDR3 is CASSTPGERSPYEQYF. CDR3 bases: TGTGCCAGCAGTACCCCCGGAGAGAGGTCCCCCTACGAGCAGTACTTC.